This T cell receptor (beta chain) was recovered during a study of OX40 agonist ivuxolimab in advanced cancers. Repertoires were generated with immunoSEQ multiplex PCR, while TCRdb's copy carries only in-frame clones and drops some. The sample consists of tens of thousands of clones, about 91% of them appearing once. V lost 6 bases to trimming and J lost 3 bases, with 15 bases between them. Germline loops: CDR1 MNHEY, CDR2 SVGAGI. The CDR3 is 14 residues long. The specimen was CD4+ or CD8+ T cells sorted from blood, collected in a trial of the OX40 agonist ivuxolimab. The J gene is TRBJ2-7, the V gene TRBV6-5, with D maybe TRBD1 (6 bases). The receptor was derived from an adult with an advanced solid tumor such as melanoma, head and neck, liver or kidney cancer. Here the CDR3 reads CASSRSGANYEQYV. The DNA of the CDR3 is TGTGCCAGCAGCCGATCAGGGGCCAACTACGAGCAGTACGTC.